This entry lists 30 T cell receptor beta chains sequenced from one sample in a study of T cell changes during pregnancy in multiple sclerosis. Assay: immunoSEQ multiplex PCR; the TCRdb copy retains only in-frame clones and omits some. This sample has roughly 60,000 clones, with 75% to 90% found just once. The sequences come from CD4+ T cells from peripheral blood mononuclear cells, collected in the first trimester of pregnancy. These receptors were collected from a female donor with multiple sclerosis, enrolled in a pregnancy study.

The chain recombines TRBV6-1 with TRBJ1-6; no firm D call. Germline CDR1 reads MNHNS; CDR2 reads SASEGT. This CDR3 has 16 residues. Trimming cost V 2 bases and J 6 bases, with 14 bases left between them. The CDR3 protein is CASSELEMRVNSPLHF. The CDR3 DNA reads as TGTGCCAGCAGTGAACTGGAGATGCGAGTTAATTCACCCCTCCACTTT.

This clone appeared a single time. J is TRBJ2-7 and V is TRBV5-6, with D possibly being TRBD2 (6 bases). V shed 0 bases and J shed 3 bases, with 13 bases lying between them. The CDR3 sequence is 15 residues long. Looked up from germline, CDR1 is SGHDT and CDR2 is YYEEEE. This chain's CDR3 is CASSLAPRGDYEQYF. The CDR3 DNA reads TGTGCCAGCAGCTTGGCTCCGCGGGGTGACTACGAGCAGTACTTC.

This chain connects TRBV2 to TRBJ1-5; 7 nucleotides align to TRBD1. CDR1 SNHLY and CDR2 FYNNEI come from the germline V gene. The CDR3 totals 13 residues. V was clipped by 6 bases and J by 4 bases; unmatched bases: 3. This CDR3 reads CASRDRTNQPQHF. The CDR3 bases are TGTGCCAGCAGGGACAGGACAAATCAGCCCCAGCATTTT.

The genes are TRBV7-9 and TRBJ1-2; D may be TRBD1 (5 bases). The CDR3 is 13 residues long. Germline CDR1 reads SEHNR; CDR2 reads FQNEAQ (reference sequence). V lost 4 bases to trimming and J lost 9 bases, with 15 bases between them. The CDR3 DNA reads TGTGCCAGCAGCTGGGAGGGGACCAGGCGCTACACCTTC. It codes for CASSWEGTRRYTF. The whole variable domain, remainder taken from reference TRBV7-9 and TRBJ1-2, is DTGVSQNPRHKITKRGQNVTFRCDPISEHNRLYWYRQTLGQGPEFLTYFQNEAQLEKSRLLSDRFSAERPKGSFSTLEIQRTEQGDSAMYLCASSWEGTRRYTFGSGTRLTVV.

This rearrangement joins TRBV7-2 to TRBJ1-1; no firm D call. The CDR3 contains 15 residues. Trimming pared 1 base from V and 0 bases from J, leaving 9 bases between. Germline V lookup: CDR1 SGHTA, CDR2 FQGNSA. For the CDR3, the DNA is TGTGCCAGCAGCTTAGATGGAGGTCTGAACACTGAAGCTTTCTTT. As protein: CASSLDGGLNTEAFF. Drawing the rest from reference TRBV7-2 and TRBJ1-1, the complete variable domain is GAGVSQSPSNKVTEKGKDVELRCDPISGHTALYWYRQSLGQGLEFLIYFQGNSAPDKSGLPSDRFSAERTGGSVSTLTIQRTQQEDSAVYLCASSLDGGLNTEAFFGQGTRLTVV.

This chain uses TRBV2 with TRBJ2-2, with a possible D match to TRBD1 (6 bases). This CDR3 is built from 17 residues. Per germline, CDR1 SNHLY and CDR2 FYNNEI. V lost 8 bases to trimming and J lost 7 bases, with 26 bases between them. Here the CDR3 DNA reads TGTGCCAGCCAGGAAACTTTCGGCAGGGGAAAAGGCGGGGAGCTGTTTTTT. Encoded protein: CASQETFGRGKGGELFF.

This chain uses TRBV6-5 with TRBJ1-2, with 7 nucleotides matching TRBD1. V lost 2 bases to trimming and J lost 4 bases; unmatched junction nucleotides: 7. CDR3 size: 15 residues. The germline CDR1 and CDR2 sequences are MNHEY and SVGAGI. DNA for the CDR3: TGTGCCAGCAGTTACACAGGGACAGTGGCCTATGGCTACACCTTC. Translating gives CASSYTGTVAYGYTF.

This rearrangement joins TRBV6-6 to TRBJ2-5; D may be TRBD2 (6 bases). From germline, CDR1 is MNHNY and CDR2 SVGAGI (reference sequence). The CDR3 loop spans 13 amino acids. V was clipped by 6 bases and J by 4 bases, with 12 bases between them. The CDR3 sequence is CASRPTSPETQYF. CDR3 nucleotide sequence: TGTGCCAGCAGACCGACTAGTCCAGAGACCCAGTACTTC.

V and J are TRBV29-1 and TRBJ1-1; D remains ambiguous. The germline V and J ends were trimmed by 0 bases and 1 base, with 6 bases remaining between them. Germline CDR1 reads SQVTM; CDR2 reads ANQGSEA. The CDR3 sequence is 13 residues long. CDR3 nucleotides: TGCAGCGTTGAAGAACAACCGAACACTGAAGCTTTCTTT. Protein product: CSVEEQPNTEAFF.

The chain has TRBV30 and TRBJ1-2; no definite D call. The ends were cut back, 3 bases at V and 12 bases at J, with 14 bases in the middle. The CDR3 extends over 11 amino acids. Germline V CDR1 and CDR2: GTSNPN, SVGIG (reference sequence). The CDR3 sequence: CAWSPLDRHTF. CDR3 bases: TGTGCCTGGAGCCCACTAGATCGCCACACCTTC. The entire variable domain, with the rest obtained from reference TRBV30 and TRBJ1-2, is as follows: SQTIHQWPATLVQPVGSPLSLECTVEGTSNPNLYWYRQAAGRGLQLLFYSVGIGQISSEVPQNLSASRPQDRQFILSSKKLLLSDSGFYLCAWSPLDRHTFGSGTRLTVV.

The chain carries TRBV27 and TRBJ1-2, with TRBD1 identical over 7 bases. V gave up 6 bases and J gave up 4 bases; unmatched junction bases: 20. The CDR3 consists of 18 residues. CDR1 and CDR2 (germline): MNHEY, SMNVEV (reference sequence). The CDR3 region has the DNA TGTGCCAGCAGGGGGGCTCGGGACAGTCCAATGTCCTCCTATGGCTACACCTTC. Amino acids: CASRGARDSPMSSYGYTF.

The chain couples TRBV5-5 to TRBJ1-1; D perhaps matches TRBD1 (6 bases). The V end was cut by 1 base, the J end by 1 base, with 8 bases between. CDR3 length: 14 residues. Looked up from germline, CDR1 is SGHKS and CDR2 is YYEKEE (reference sequence). The CDR3 DNA reads TGTGCCAGCAGCTTGAGGACAGCGAACACTGAAGCTTTCTTT. Residues: CASSLRTANTEAFF.

This rearrangement joins TRBV14 to TRBJ2-3, with TRBD2 matching over 7 bases. Trimming cost V 5 bases and J 1 base; bases outside gene matches: 6. This CDR3 contains 15 residues. Germline V CDR1 and CDR2: SGHDN, FVKESK. CDR3 in amino acids: CASSVRDYRTDTQYF. As DNA, the CDR3 is TGTGCCAGCAGCGTCCGGGACTACCGCACAGATACGCAGTATTTT.

The rearrangement joins TRBV11-3 to TRBJ2-1; 10 bases are shared with TRBD1. The CDR3 is 13 residues long. The germline gives CDR1 SGHNT, CDR2 YENEEA. Germline trimming cut 4 bases from V and 9 bases from J; bases unmatched to any gene: 3. CDR3 nucleotide sequence: TGTGCCAGCAGCTGGACAGGGGGAGGTGAGCAGTTCTTC. Translating gives CASSWTGGGEQFF.

This clone occurred a few times. This sequence joins TRBV25-1 and TRBJ1-2; no definite D call. Trimming left V 7 bases short and J 4 bases short, with 13 bases between. The germline V gene encodes CDR1 MGHDK and CDR2 SYGVNS. This CDR3 comprises 13 residues. For the CDR3, the DNA is TGTGCCAGCACTTTGGCAGAAGTCTATGGCTACACCTTC. Its protein is CASTLAEVYGYTF.

The chain employs TRBV7-9 and TRBJ2-3; possibly TRBD1 for D (6 bases). Germline V gives CDR1 SEHNR, CDR2 FQNEAQ (reference sequence). The CDR3 consists of 17 residues. V was cut by 0 bases and J by 0 bases, with 13 bases left in between. This CDR3 reads CASSLARGIRSTDTQYF. CDR3 in DNA: TGTGCCAGCAGCTTAGCCAGGGGAATTCGTAGCACAGATACGCAGTATTTT.

This chain joins TRBV18 and TRBJ1-5; a possible D gene is TRBD1 (6 bases). V was shortened by 5 bases and J by 7 bases, with 15 bases between the two germline ends. Germline V gives CDR1 KGHSH, CDR2 LQKENI. This CDR3 contains 14 residues. The CDR3: CASSSGQLGQPQHF. DNA of the CDR3: TGTGCCAGCTCATCCGGACAGTTGGGCCAGCCCCAGCATTTT.

The V and J genes are TRBV5-1 and TRBJ2-1; D may be TRBD2 (6 bases). CDR3 size: 17 residues. Germline lookup yields CDR1 SGHRS and CDR2 YFSETQ. The V gene lost 0 bases and the J gene lost 2 bases, with 15 bases spanning the gap. The CDR3 protein is CASSLGGGRTTYNEQFF. The CDR3 coding sequence is TGCGCCAGCAGCTTGGGCGGAGGGCGGACGACCTACAATGAGCAGTTCTTC.

This chain connects TRBV29-1 to TRBJ2-1; D is perhaps TRBD1 (6 bases). The CDR3 sequence is 13 residues long. Germline V gene lookup returns CDR1 SQVTM and CDR2 ANQGSEA. Trimming removed 4 bases at V and 7 bases at J, with 14 bases between. CDR3 nucleotides: TGCAGCGTTGCATATAAACAGGGAAATGAGCAGTTCTTC. This sequence encodes CSVAYKQGNEQFF.

This chain connects TRBV19 to TRBJ2-3; 9 nucleotides align to TRBD2. Trimming removed 8 bases from V and 3 bases from J; junction bases left unmatched: 12. The CDR3 loop spans 16 amino acids. Germline V gene data show CDR1 as LNHDA and CDR2 as SQIVND (reference sequence). Written as DNA, the CDR3 is TGTGCCAGTTCCTCAGGGATGGCGGGAGGGACAGATACGCAGTATTTT. Encoded protein: CASSSGMAGGTDTQYF.

The rearrangement uses TRBV5-6 and TRBJ2-7; a possible D gene is TRBD1 (6 bases). Germline assignment: CDR1 SGHDT and CDR2 YYEEEE. This CDR3 comprises 12 residues. The V and J ends lost 5 bases and 4 bases respectively, with 10 bases between them. The CDR3 bases are TGTGCCAGCAGTTCGGACAGTTACGAGCAGTACTTC. Amino acid sequence: CASSSDSYEQYF.

The V gene is TRBV6-5, the J gene TRBJ1-3; 7 bases line up with TRBD1. J was trimmed by 2 bases and V by 6 bases; bases with no gene match: 7. The germline V gene encodes CDR1 MNHEY and CDR2 SVGAGI. There are 15 residues in the CDR3. The CDR3 DNA follows: TGTGCCAGCAGCATAGACAGGGTACCTGGAAACACCATATATTTT. This codes for CASSIDRVPGNTIYF.

This sequence joins TRBV11-3 and TRBJ2-3, with D unclear. The CDR3 is made up of 13 amino acids. Germline values: CDR1 SGHNT, CDR2 YENEEA. Trimming removed 5 bases from V and 1 base from J, with 7 bases in between. CDR3 DNA: TGTGCCAGCAGCGACGGAGGCACAGATACGCAGTATTTT. It is translated as CASSDGGTDTQYF.

This clone has just a few counts. The rearrangement joins TRBV7-3 to TRBJ2-3; 10 bases fit TRBD2. V was pared by 2 bases and J by 6 bases, with 5 bases of the junction left unmatched. There are 15 residues in the CDR3. In germline, CDR1 is SGHTA, CDR2 FQGTGA. As DNA, the CDR3 is TGTGCCAGCAGCTTAGGAGCGGGGGGGCCCGATACGCAGTATTTT. Its translation: CASSLGAGGPDTQYF.

The V and J genes are TRBV19 and TRBJ2-7; 9 positions match TRBD2. Germline lookup yields CDR1 LNHDA and CDR2 SQIVND (reference sequence). Germline trimming cut 5 bases from V and 6 bases from J; bases unmatched to any gene: 8. This CDR3 has 14 amino acids. The CDR3 DNA is TGTGCCAGTAGTTTCGGACTAGCGTTCAGCGAGCAGTACTTC. The encoded protein is CASSFGLAFSEQYF.

Here the CDR3 DNA reads TGTGCCAGCAGGGAAGGTGGAGCTAACTATGGCTACACCTTC. Amino acids: CASREGGANYGYTF. J is TRBJ1-2 and V is TRBV28; the D is unclear. This CDR3 contains 14 residues. Germline loops: CDR1 MDHEN, CDR2 SYDVKM. V lost 6 bases to trimming and J lost 0 bases, with 11 bases between them.

The count of this clone is one. The chain carries TRBV9 and TRBJ2-1, with 11 bases fitting TRBD2. V dropped 0 bases and J dropped 4; count of bases not matched to a gene: 3. The germline V gene has CDR1 SGDLS and CDR2 YYNGEE. The CDR3 has 16 residues. CDR3 sequence (DNA): TGTGCCAGCAGCGTAGGAACTAGCGGGGGTTACAATGAGCAGTTCTTC. Translating it yields CASSVGTSGGYNEQFF.

This chain uses TRBV7-8 with TRBJ1-1; a weak D match, TRBD1 (5 bases). CDR1 is SGHVS, CDR2 FQNEAQ, per germline. Trimming shortened V by 3 bases and J by 5 bases, and 22 bases separated the two germline ends. The CDR3 has 17 residues. Here the CDR3 reads CASSFVSPGGRRTEAFF. The CDR3 nucleotides are TGTGCCAGCAGCTTCGTTAGTCCCGGGGGTAGAAGAACTGAAGCTTTCTTT.

Points on this clone: A read error may produce the germline difference seen at one junction end. J is TRBJ1-2 and V is TRBV14, with a weak D call TRBD1 (6 bases). This CDR3 region has 13 residues. Germline V gene lookup returns CDR1 SGHDN and CDR2 FVKESK. CDR3 residues: CASSQENFAPGDF. For the CDR3, the DNA is TGTGCCAGCAGCCAAGAGAATTTTGCGCCAGGGGACTTC.

The chain carries TRBV29-1 and TRBJ2-7; D gene uncertain. Trimming removed 4 bases at V and 3 bases at J, with 13 bases between. The germline CDR1 and CDR2 sequences are SQVTM and ANQGSEA. The CDR3 totals 13 residues. In DNA, the CDR3 is TGCAGCGTTGGGTACTTCGGTGTCTACGAGCAGTACTTC. It yields the protein CSVGYFGVYEQYF.